This is a list of T cell receptor beta chains from one sample in a study of blood T cell repertoires in COVID-19. Assay used: immunoSEQ multiplex PCR; TCRdb lists only in-frame clones, some missing. Here the sample spans 190,000 or so clones, 70% to 85% being singletons. Material for sequencing was peripheral blood. Receptors were obtained from a human donor with acute or convalescent COVID-19. The donor label of this sample is uncertain. Each CDR3 is given with its conserved first and last residue. The D gene is left open where the match is weak. Size is stated for part of the rows, as once, few or many counts, or as a class when the clone is expanded.

J gene,D gene,clone size,V gene,CDR3 DNA,CDR3 protein
TRBJ2-2,TRBD1,once,TRBV30,TGTGCCTGGAGCCGGGACAGGGGAAACACCGGGGAGCTGTTTTTT,CAWSRDRGNTGELFF
TRBJ1-2,NA,few,TRBV11-2,TGTGCCAGCAGCTTAGTGGTCGGCGGAGGCTACACCTTC,CASSLVVGGGYTF
TRBJ2-5,TRBD2,NA,TRBV5-1,TGCGCCAGCAGCTTGGAAGCGGGAGGGCCGGAGACCCAGTACTTC,CASSLEAGGPETQYF
TRBJ2-3,NA,NA,TRBV2,TGTGCCAGCACTGCCGGAGACTCAACAGATACGCAGTATTTT,CASTAGDSTDTQYF
TRBJ2-2,NA,NA,TRBV7-7,TGTGCCAGCAGCTTAACCTGGACAGACACCGGGGAGCTGTTTTTT,CASSLTWTDTGELFF
TRBJ2-7,NA,NA,TRBV29-1,TGCAGCGTTGAAGGTGAGGCCGGGTGGAACGAGCAGTACTTC,CSVEGEAGWNEQYF
TRBJ2-1,TRBD2,NA,TRBV2,TGTGCCAGCAGCACTAGCGTTGAGCAGTTCTTC,CASSTSVEQFF
TRBJ1-2,TRBD1,NA,TRBV7-9,TGTGCCAGCAGCGAAGGACAGGTACAAGGCTACACCTTC,CASSEGQVQGYTF
TRBJ2-2,NA,NA,TRBV7-2,TGTGCCAGCAGCCCCCGGCAGGGGACCGGGGAGCTGTTTTTT,CASSPRQGTGELFF
TRBJ1-5,NA,NA,TRBV7-2,TGTGCCAGCAGCTTCGAAGGTTCAGGGTCCCAGCCCCAGCATTTT,CASSFEGSGSQPQHF
TRBJ2-5,NA,NA,TRBV5-1,TGCGCCAGCAGCTCCCACTCCGCGACAGGCGGGGAGACCCAGTACTTC,CASSSHSATGGETQYF
TRBJ2-1,TRBD1,once,TRBV3-1/TRBV3-2,TGTGCCAGCAGTCTACTCGGGACAGGGGGCCAGAATGAGCAGTTCTTC,CASSLLGTGGQNEQFF
TRBJ2-3,TRBD2,NA,TRBV3-1/TRBV3-2,TGTGCCAGCAGCTCGAGACTAGCGGGAGCTGATACGCAGTATTTT,CASSSRLAGADTQYF
TRBJ2-3,TRBD2,NA,TRBV7-6,TGTGCCAGCAGCTTGAGGATAGCGGGGGAAAGCACAGATACGCAGTATTTT,CASSLRIAGESTDTQYF
TRBJ1-3,NA,few,TRBV19,TGTGCCAGTACCGCCAGACATTACGGAAACACCATATATTTT,CASTARHYGNTIYF
TRBJ2-1,TRBD2,few,TRBV19,TGTGCCAGTAGTATAGAGGGAGGGCCGGATGAGCAGTTCTTC,CASSIEGGPDEQFF
TRBJ2-7,NA,NA,TRBV18,TGTGCCAGCTCACCAGCATTCAGGGTCTCCGAGCAGTACTTC,CASSPAFRVSEQYF